The source of this T cell receptor (beta chain) is a study of pediatric ulcerative colitis. Rectal tissue came from one to two pinch biopsies taken at colonoscopy. From germline, CDR1 is LNHDA and CDR2 SQIVND (reference sequence). Trimming cost V 10 bases and J 6 bases; bases outside gene matches: 10. This CDR3 region has 14 residues. About this clone: As yet, its antigen is unknown.

Notes on the study in general: A couple of rectal clonotypes were found only in ulcerative colitis patients, all of them.

Generated by immunoSEQ multiplex PCR, the TCRdb table keeps only in-frame clones and is missing some. The sample shows fewer than 20,000 clones, roughly 74% of them seen only once. The chain carries TRBV19 and TRBJ2-1; 9 bases fit TRBD2. Material for sequencing was gut tissue. This receptor was identified in a boy younger than 18 with moderate ulcerative colitis. As DNA, the CDR3 is TGTGCCATAAGGGATAGTAGCGGGGGCAATGAGCAGTTCTTC. Its protein product is CAIRDSSGGNEQFF.